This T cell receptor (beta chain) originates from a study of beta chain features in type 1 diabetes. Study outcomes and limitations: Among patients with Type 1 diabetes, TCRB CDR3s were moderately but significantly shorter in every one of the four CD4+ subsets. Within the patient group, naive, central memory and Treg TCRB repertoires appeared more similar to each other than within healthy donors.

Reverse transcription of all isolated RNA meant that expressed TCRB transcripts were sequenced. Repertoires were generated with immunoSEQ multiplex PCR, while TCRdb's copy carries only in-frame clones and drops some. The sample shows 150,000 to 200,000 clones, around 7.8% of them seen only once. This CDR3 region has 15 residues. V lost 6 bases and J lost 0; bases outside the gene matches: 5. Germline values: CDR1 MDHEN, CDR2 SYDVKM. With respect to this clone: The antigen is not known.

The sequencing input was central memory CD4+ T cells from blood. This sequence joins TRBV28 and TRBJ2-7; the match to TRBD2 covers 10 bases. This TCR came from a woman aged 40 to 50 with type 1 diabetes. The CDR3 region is CASRKAGGSSYEQYF. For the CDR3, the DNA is TGTGCCAGCAGAAAAGCGGGGGGGAGCTCCTACGAGCAGTACTTC. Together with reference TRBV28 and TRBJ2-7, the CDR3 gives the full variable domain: DVKVTQSSRYLVKRTGEKVFLECVQDMDHENMFWYRQDPGLGLRLIYFSYDVKMKEKGDIPEGYSVSREKKERFSLILESASTNQTSMYLCASRKAGGSSYEQYFGPGTRLTVT.